What follows are 5 T cell receptor beta chains derived from one specimen sequenced in a study of T cell responses to AZD1222 COVID-19 vaccine. TCRdb keeps only in-frame clones here, not all; method: immunoSEQ multiplex PCR. The table includes approximately 130,000 clones, over 85% detected once. The specimen was peripheral blood, collected on day 0 of AZD1222 vaccination. All receptors come from an adult in good health.

This clone was seen once. The chain has TRBV19 and TRBJ2-1, with unresolved D. The CDR3 is 13 residues long. V shed 0 bases and J shed 10 bases, with 10 bases lying between them. Germline-derived CDR1 and CDR2 are LNHDA and SQIVND (reference sequence). CDR3 DNA sequence: TGTGCCAGTAGTATAGATCGTTTACAGGAGCAGTTCTTC. This translates into CASSIDRLQEQFF.

The chain employs TRBV7-9 and TRBJ2-3; 7 positions agree with TRBD2. V lost 3 bases to trimming and J lost 1 base; unmatched junction nucleotides: 10. The CDR3 extends over 17 amino acids. Looked up from germline, CDR1 is SEHNR and CDR2 is FQNEAQ (reference sequence). The CDR3 DNA sequence: TGTGCCAGCAGCTTGGGGGGATCTAGCGGACGCACAGATACGCAGTATTTT. The encoded protein is CASSLGGSSGRTDTQYF.

This chain links TRBV6-2 or TRBV6-3 with TRBJ1-1; D is uncertain. The CDR3 consists of 11 residues. From germline, CDR1 is MNHEY and CDR2 SVGEGT. Trimming shortened V by 3 bases and J by 3 bases, and 2 bases separated the two germline ends. CDR3 region: CASSYDTEAFF. The CDR3 DNA reads TGTGCCAGCAGTTATGACACTGAAGCTTTCTTT.

The V call is TRBV7-8, the J call TRBJ2-7; weak D call: TRBD2 (6 bases). CDR1 is SGHVS, CDR2 FQNEAQ, per germline. V gave up 0 bases and J gave up 4 bases, with 7 bases separating them. The CDR3 loop spans 13 amino acids. In DNA, the CDR3 is TGTGCCAGCAGCTTAGCTCGGGGGTACGAGCAGTACTTC. This sequence encodes CASSLARGYEQYF. Based on the CDR3 plus reference TRBV7-8 and TRBJ2-7, the full variable domain is GAGVSQSPRYKVAKRGQDVALRCDPISGHVSLFWYQQALGQGPEFLTYFQNEAQLDKSGLPSDRFFAERPEGSVSTLKIQRTQQEDSAVYLCASSLARGYEQYFGPGTRLTVT.

The chain couples TRBV19 to TRBJ1-1; D is undetermined. Per germline, CDR1 LNHDA and CDR2 SQIVND (reference sequence). Trimming removed 3 bases at V and 1 base at J, with 6 bases between. The CDR3 loop spans 13 amino acids. Written as DNA, the CDR3 is TGTGCCAGTAGTATTCGGAAGAACACTGAAGCTTTCTTT. Its translation: CASSIRKNTEAFF.